A single sample gave rise to the 5 T cell receptor beta chains below, sequenced in a study of cytomegalovirus exposure and HLA in healthy donors. The PCR used 60 Vbeta and 13 Jbeta primers. Generated by immunoSEQ multiplex PCR, the TCRdb table keeps only in-frame clones and is missing some. This table has more than 100,000 clones, 60% to 85% appearing once. Sequenced: PBMCs. These receptors originate from a man aged 45 to 65 in good health and CMV-seropositive.

This clone was counted between two and nine times. V usage is TRBV5-6 and J usage is TRBJ2-5, with D possibly matching TRBD1 (5 bases). This CDR3 is 16 amino acids long. Germline V gene data show CDR1 as SGHDT and CDR2 as YYEEEE. V was cut by 0 bases and J by 5 bases, with 17 bases left in between. The CDR3, as DNA: TGTGCCAGCAGCTTGGCTGGGCAGGGCTTTTGGGAGACCCAGTACTTC. Encoded protein: CASSLAGQGFWETQYF.

The chain couples TRBV4-3 to TRBJ2-5, with 7 bases identical to TRBD2. The CDR3 consists of 18 residues. Trimming cost V 4 bases and J 0 bases; bases outside gene matches: 14. Germline V lookup: CDR1 LGHNA, CDR2 YSLEER. The CDR3 loop reads CASSPPCGSWSYQETQYF. CDR3 bases: TGCGCCAGCAGCCCCCCGTGCGGGAGCTGGAGTTACCAAGAGACCCAGTACTTC.

Remarks on this clone: A junction end diverges from the germline sequence, so it may reflect a read error. The V call is TRBV7-9, the J call TRBJ1-1, with a tentative D call TRBD1 (6 bases). Per the germline V gene, CDR1 is SEHNR and CDR2 is FQNEAQ (reference sequence). This CDR3 has 13 residues. The CDR3 nucleotides read TGTTCCAGCAGCAAACAGGGTGCCACTGAAGCTTTCTTT. The encoded protein is CSSSKQGATEAFF.

As to this clone: One end of the junction does not line up with germline, which may come from a read error. The chain links TRBV7-9 to TRBJ2-7; possibly TRBD2 for D (5 bases). CDR3 size: 15 residues. Germline assignment: CDR1 SEHNR and CDR2 FQNEAQ (reference sequence). In DNA form, the CDR3 reads TGTTCCAGCACCCCCACTCCTAGCTTGGTCTACGAGCAGTACTTC. Its translation is CSSTPTPSLVYEQYF.

V usage is TRBV11-2 and J usage is TRBJ2-3, with 8 bases lining up with TRBD2. Trimming cost V 0 bases and J 0 bases; bases outside gene matches: 5. In germline, CDR1 is SGHAT, CDR2 FQNNGV. The CDR3 totals 17 residues. The CDR3 bases are TGTGCCAGCAGCTTAGATCGATCTAGCGGGAGCACAGATACGCAGTATTTT. It encodes CASSLDRSSGSTDTQYF.